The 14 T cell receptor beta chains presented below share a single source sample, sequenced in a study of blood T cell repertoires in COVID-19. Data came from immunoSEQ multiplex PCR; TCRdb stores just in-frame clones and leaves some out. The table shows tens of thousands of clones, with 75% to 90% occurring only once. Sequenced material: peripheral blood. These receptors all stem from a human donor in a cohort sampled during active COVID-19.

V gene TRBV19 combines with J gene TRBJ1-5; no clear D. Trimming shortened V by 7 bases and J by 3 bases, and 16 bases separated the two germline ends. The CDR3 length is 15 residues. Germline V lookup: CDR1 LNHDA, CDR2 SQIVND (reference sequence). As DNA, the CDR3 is TGTGCCAGTACCCCAGGCAGCCCTTACAATCAGCCCCAGCATTTT. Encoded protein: CASTPGSPYNQPQHF.

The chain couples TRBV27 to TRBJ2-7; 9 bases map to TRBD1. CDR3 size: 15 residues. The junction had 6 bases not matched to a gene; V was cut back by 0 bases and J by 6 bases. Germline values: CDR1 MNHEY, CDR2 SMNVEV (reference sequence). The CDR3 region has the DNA TGTGCCAGCAGTTTATCCCTAGGGACAGGGTCCGAGCAGTACTTC. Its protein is CASSLSLGTGSEQYF.

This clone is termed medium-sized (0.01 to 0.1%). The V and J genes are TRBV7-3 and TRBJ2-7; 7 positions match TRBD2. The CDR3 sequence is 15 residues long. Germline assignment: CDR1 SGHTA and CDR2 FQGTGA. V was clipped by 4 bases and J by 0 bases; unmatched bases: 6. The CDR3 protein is CASSWMGLSSYEQYF. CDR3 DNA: TGTGCCAGCAGCTGGATGGGACTAAGCTCCTACGAGCAGTACTTC.

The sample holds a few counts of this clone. The CDR3 spells CASSLDGTSGDNEQFF. In DNA form, the CDR3 reads TGTGCCAGCAGCTTAGACGGGACTAGCGGGGACAATGAGCAGTTCTTC. The rearrangement joins TRBV7-2 to TRBJ2-1; 13 nucleotides match TRBD2. J gave up 5 bases and V 1 base, and 2 bases lay outside the gene matches. Germline values: CDR1 SGHTA, CDR2 FQGNSA. The CDR3 runs 16 residues.

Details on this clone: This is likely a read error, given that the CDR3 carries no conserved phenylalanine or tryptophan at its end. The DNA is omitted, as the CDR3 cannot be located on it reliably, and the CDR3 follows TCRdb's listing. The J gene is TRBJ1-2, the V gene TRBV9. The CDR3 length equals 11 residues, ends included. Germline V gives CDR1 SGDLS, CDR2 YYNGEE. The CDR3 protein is CASSVRPQTPD.

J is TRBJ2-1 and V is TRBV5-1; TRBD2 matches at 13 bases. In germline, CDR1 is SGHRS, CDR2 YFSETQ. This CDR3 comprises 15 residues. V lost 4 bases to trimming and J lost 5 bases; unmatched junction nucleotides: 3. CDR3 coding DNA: TGCGCCAGCAGCCCCGGACTAGCGGGAGACAATGAGCAGTTCTTC. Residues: CASSPGLAGDNEQFF.

CDR3 in amino acids: CASSGGLAGGRSYEQYF. Here the CDR3 DNA reads TGTGCCAGCAGTGGAGGACTAGCGGGAGGGAGGTCCTACGAGCAGTACTTC. The chain recombines TRBV6-1 with TRBJ2-7, with 15 bases aligning to TRBD2. Germline CDR1 reads MNHNS; CDR2 reads SASEGT. This CDR3 spans 17 amino acids. V gave up 4 bases and J gave up 1 base; unmatched junction bases: 5.

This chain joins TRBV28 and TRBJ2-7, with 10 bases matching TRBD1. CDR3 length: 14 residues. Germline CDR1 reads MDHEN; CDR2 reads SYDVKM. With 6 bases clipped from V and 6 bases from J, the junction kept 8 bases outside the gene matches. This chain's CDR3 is CASRRGQGKREQYF. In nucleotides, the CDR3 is TGTGCCAGCAGAAGGGGACAGGGGAAGCGCGAGCAGTACTTC.

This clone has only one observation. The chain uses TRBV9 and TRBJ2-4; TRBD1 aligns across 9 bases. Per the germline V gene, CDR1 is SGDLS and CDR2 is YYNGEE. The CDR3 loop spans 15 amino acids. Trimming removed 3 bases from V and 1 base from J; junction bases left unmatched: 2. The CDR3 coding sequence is TGTGCCAGCAGCGGAGACAGGGGGGCCAAAAACATTCAGTACTTC. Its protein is CASSGDRGAKNIQYF.

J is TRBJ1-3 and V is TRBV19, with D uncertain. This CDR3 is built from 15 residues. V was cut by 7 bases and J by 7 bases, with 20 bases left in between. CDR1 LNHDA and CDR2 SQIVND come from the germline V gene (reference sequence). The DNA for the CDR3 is TGTGCCAGTACCGCCGCAACCGGGCCGGGGAACACCATATATTTT. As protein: CASTAATGPGNTIYF.

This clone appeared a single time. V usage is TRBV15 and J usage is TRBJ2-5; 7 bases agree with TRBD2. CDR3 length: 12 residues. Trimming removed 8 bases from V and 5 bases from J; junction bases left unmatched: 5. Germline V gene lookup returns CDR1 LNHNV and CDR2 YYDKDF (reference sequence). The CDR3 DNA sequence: TGTGCCACCTCCCGGGGGGTCGAGACCCAGTACTTC. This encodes CATSRGVETQYF.

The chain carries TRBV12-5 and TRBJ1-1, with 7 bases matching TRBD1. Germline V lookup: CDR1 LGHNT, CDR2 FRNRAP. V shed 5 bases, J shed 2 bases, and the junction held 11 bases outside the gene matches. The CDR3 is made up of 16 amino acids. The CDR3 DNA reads TGTGCTAGTGGTCCTCCGACAGGGAACCGAAACACTGAAGCTTTCTTT. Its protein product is CASGPPTGNRNTEAFF. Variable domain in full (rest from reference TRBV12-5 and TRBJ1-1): DARVTQTPRHKVTEMGQEVTMRCQPILGHNTVFWYRQTMMQGLELLAYFRNRAPLDDSGMPKDRFSAEMPDATLATLKIQPSEPRDSAVYFCASGPPTGNRNTEAFFGQGTRLTVV.

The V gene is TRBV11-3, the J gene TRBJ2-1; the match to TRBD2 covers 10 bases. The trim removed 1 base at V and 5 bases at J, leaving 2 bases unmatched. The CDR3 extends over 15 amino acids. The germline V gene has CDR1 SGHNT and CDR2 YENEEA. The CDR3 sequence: CASSLGTSGNNEQFF. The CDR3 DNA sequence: TGTGCCAGCAGCTTAGGGACTAGCGGAAACAATGAGCAGTTCTTC.

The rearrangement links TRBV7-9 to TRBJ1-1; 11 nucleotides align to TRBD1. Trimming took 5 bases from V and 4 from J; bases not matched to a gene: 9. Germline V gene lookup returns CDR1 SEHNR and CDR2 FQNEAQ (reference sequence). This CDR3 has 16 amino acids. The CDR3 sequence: CASSPGTGGLGTEAFF. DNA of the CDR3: TGTGCCAGCAGCCCCGGGACAGGGGGTTTGGGCACTGAAGCTTTCTTT.